This is a list of T cell receptor beta chains from one sample in a study of cytomegalovirus exposure and HLA in healthy donors. Only in-frame clones appear in the TCRdb table, and some are missing; sequencing was by immunoSEQ multiplex PCR. Counted here are roughly 200,000 clones, about four fifths occurring once; the ten biggest clones make up roughly 1.5%. Sequences were obtained from PBMCs. These TCRs come from a girl aged 10 to 17 in good health and CMV-seropositive. CDR3s leave out the opening cysteine and the closing phenylalanine or tryptophan.

v_call: TRBV9
cdr3_aa: ASSTRGDRFSGNTIY

v_call: TRBV6-5
cdr3_aa: ASSYGAWSETQY

v_call: TRBV7-9
cdr3_aa: ASSLGGSCGYT

v_call: TRBV28
cdr3_aa: ASSFRYGYT

v_call: TRBV11-2
cdr3_aa: ASSPTGPRTYEQY

v_call: TRBV11-2
cdr3_aa: ASSLSGNQETQY

v_call: TRBV10-3
cdr3_aa: AISGGNSNQPQH

v_call: TRBV10-3
cdr3_aa: AISGRGSDEDSGNTIY

v_call: TRBV2
cdr3_aa: ASSETGETQY

v_call: TRBV5-1
cdr3_aa: ASSFAVSYEQY

v_call: TRBV5-1
cdr3_aa: ASSLASGGYTGELF

v_call: TRBV9
cdr3_aa: ASSVGQAPEKLF

v_call: TRBV11-3
cdr3_aa: ASSSSGTGGDGYT

v_call: TRBV7-7
cdr3_aa: ASDKGGNQPQH

v_call: TRBV5-4
cdr3_aa: ASSSPGNEQF

v_call: TRBV29-1
cdr3_aa: SARTGRELF

v_call: TRBV2
cdr3_aa: ASNLDRGYEQY

v_call: TRBV5-1
cdr3_aa: ASSLAPDQPQH

v_call: TRBV27
cdr3_aa: ASSLSMSATNTEAF

v_call: TRBV11-2
cdr3_aa: ASSLSLADLLQETQY

v_call: TRBV20-1
cdr3_aa: SARSRYEQY

v_call: TRBV30
cdr3_aa: AHHERETQY

v_call: TRBV5-3
cdr3_aa: ARSPLRGTSGGAEGGEQF

v_call: TRBV7-9
cdr3_aa: ASSFETLTGITINEQF

v_call: TRBV7-9
cdr3_aa: ASSSSGGIPYEQY

v_call: TRBV27
cdr3_aa: ASRQGRNTGELF

v_call: TRBV5-1
cdr3_aa: ASSLVQGGTDTQY

v_call: TRBV9
cdr3_aa: ASSTHTGELF